This TCR beta chain was sequenced during a study of blood T cell repertoires in COVID-19. Measured with immunoSEQ multiplex PCR; TCRdb has only the in-frame clones, and not every one. The sample lists roughly 260,000 clones; 90% to 95% were seen once. Looked up from germline, CDR1 is SGHAT and CDR2 is FQNNGV. V lost 5 bases and J lost 4, with 11 bases in between. This CDR3 region has 13 residues. Source material: PBMCs or T cells enriched from blood (not recorded which). This receptor was identified in a woman between 18 and 30 years old who had recovered from COVID-19. The chain has TRBV11-2 and TRBJ2-5; D might be TRBD2 (7 bases). The CDR3 loop reads CASSGGGPETQYF. The CDR3 region has the DNA TGTGCCAGCAGCGGGGGGGGGCCAGAGACCCAGTACTTC.